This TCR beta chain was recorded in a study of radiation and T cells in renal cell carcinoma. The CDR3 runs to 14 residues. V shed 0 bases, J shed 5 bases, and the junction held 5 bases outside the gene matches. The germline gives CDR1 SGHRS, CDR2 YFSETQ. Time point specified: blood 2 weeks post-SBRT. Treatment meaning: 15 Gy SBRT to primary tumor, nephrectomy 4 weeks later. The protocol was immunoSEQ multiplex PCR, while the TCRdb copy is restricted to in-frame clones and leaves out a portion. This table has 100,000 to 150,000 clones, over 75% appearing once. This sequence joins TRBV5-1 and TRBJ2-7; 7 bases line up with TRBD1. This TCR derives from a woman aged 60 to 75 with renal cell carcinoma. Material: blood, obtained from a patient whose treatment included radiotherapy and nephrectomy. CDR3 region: CASSLGQGVDEQYF. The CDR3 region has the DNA TGCGCCAGCAGCTTGGGACAGGGTGTCGACGAGCAGTACTTC.